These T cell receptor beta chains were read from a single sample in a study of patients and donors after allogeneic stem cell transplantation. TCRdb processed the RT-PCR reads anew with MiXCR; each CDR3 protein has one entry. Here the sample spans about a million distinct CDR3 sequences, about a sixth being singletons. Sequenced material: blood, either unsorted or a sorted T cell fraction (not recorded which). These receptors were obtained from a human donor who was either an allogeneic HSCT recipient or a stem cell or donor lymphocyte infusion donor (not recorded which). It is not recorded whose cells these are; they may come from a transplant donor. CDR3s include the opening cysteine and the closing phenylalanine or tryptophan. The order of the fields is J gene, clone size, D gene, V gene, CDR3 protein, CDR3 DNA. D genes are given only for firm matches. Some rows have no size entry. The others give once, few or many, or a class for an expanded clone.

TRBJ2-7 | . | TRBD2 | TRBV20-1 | CSAREAQREDPEQYF | TGCAGTGCTAGAGAGGCCCAGCGGGAGGACCCCGAGCAGTACTTC
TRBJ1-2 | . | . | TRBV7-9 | CASREEGYTF | TGTGCCAGCAGAGAGGAGGGGTACACCTTC
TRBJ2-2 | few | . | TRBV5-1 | CASSPSGAAGELFF | TGCGCCAGCAGCCCCTCTGGGGCCGCCGGGGAGCTGTTTTTT
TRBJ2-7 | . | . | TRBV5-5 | CASSLVWTTGFYEQYF | TGTGCCAGCAGCTTGGTTTGGACCACGGGGTTCTACGAGCAGTACTTC
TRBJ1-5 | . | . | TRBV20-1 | CSAVPNSVGQPQHF | TGCAGTGCGGTTCCGAACAGTGTCGGTCAGCCCCAGCATTTT
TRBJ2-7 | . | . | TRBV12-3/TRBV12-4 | CASSSGGSYYEQYF | TGTGCCAGCAGCAGTGGGGGCAGCTACTACGAGCAGTACTTC
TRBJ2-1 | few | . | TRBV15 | CATSRDRAEDEQFF | TGTGCCACCAGCAGGGACAGAGCCGAGGATGAGCAGTTCTTC
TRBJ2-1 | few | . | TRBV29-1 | CSVTEFHNEQFF | TGCAGCGTTACGGAATTCCACAATGAGCAGTTCTTC
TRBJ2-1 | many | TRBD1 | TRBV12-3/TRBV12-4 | CASSSEGAIRYSYNEQFF | TGTGCCAGCAGTTCCGAGGGGGCGATCCGTTACTCCTACAATGAGCAGTTCTTC
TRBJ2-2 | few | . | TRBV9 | CASSRDVARGTGELFF | TGTGCCAGCAGTAGAGATGTAGCCCGGGGCACCGGGGAGCTGTTTTTT
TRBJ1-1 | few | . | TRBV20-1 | CSAREGTIPNTEAFF | TGCAGTGCTAGAGAGGGGACAATCCCGAACACTGAAGCTTTCTTT
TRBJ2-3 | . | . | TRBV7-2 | CASSRLIGGYTDTQYF | TGTGCCAGCAGCAGACTAATCGGGGGATACACAGATACGCAGTATTTT
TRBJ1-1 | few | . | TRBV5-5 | CASSYRPTPNTEAFF | TGTGCCAGCAGTTATAGACCGACGCCGAACACTGAAGCTTTCTTT
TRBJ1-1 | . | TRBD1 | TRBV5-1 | CASSLGGTGDTEAFF | TGCGCCAGCAGCTTGGGGGGGACAGGGGACACTGAAGCTTTCTTT
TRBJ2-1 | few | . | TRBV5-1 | CASSLRGNTYNEQFF | TGCGCCAGCAGCTTGCGGGGGAATACCTACAATGAGCAGTTCTTC
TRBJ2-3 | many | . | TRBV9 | CASSVGGFTDTQYF | TGTGCCAGCAGCGTAGGGGGTTTCACAGATACGCAGTATTTT
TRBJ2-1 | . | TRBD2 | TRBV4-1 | CASSQSLAGAYNEQFF | TGCGCCAGCAGCCAATCACTAGCGGGGGCCTACAATGAGCAGTTCTTC
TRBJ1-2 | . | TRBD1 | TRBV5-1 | CASSLQGESGFGYTF | TGCGCCAGCAGCTTACAGGGGGAAAGTGGCTTTGGCTACACCTTC
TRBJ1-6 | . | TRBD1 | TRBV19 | CASSIATGTDNSPLHF | TGTGCCAGTAGTATAGCGACAGGGACCGATAATTCACCCCTCCACTTT
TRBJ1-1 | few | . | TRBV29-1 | CSVTRDTRNTEAFF | TGCAGCGTCACCCGGGACACGAGAAACACTGAAGCTTTCTTT
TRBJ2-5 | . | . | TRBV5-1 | CASSFTPQETQYF | TGCGCCAGCAGCTTTACCCCCCAAGAGACCCAGTACTTC
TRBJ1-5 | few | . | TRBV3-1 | CASSQGPHGGSQPQHF | TGTGCCAGCAGCCAAGGCCCCCACGGTGGTAGTCAGCCCCAGCATTTT
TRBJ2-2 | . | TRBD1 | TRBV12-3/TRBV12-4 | CASSMDRAHDHTGELFF | TGTGCCAGCAGTATGGACAGGGCCCACGATCACACCGGGGAGCTGTTTTTT
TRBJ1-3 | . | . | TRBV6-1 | CASRGRESSGNTIYF | TGTGCCAGCCGTGGCAGGGAGAGCTCTGGAAACACCATATATTTT
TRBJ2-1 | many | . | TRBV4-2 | CASSQDYGHNEQFF | TGTGCCAGCAGCCAAGATTACGGACACAATGAGCAGTTCTTC
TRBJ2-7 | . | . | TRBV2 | CASSRTRGNEQYF | TGTGCCAGCAGTCGTACCCGTGGCAACGAGCAGTACTTC
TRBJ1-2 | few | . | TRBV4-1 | CASSQDRLPYGYTF | TGCGCCAGCAGCCAAGACAGACTCCCCTATGGCTACACCTTC
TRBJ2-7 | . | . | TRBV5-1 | CASSSTSLEPYEQYF | TGCGCCAGCAGCTCTACTAGCCTGGAACCCTACGAGCAGTACTTC
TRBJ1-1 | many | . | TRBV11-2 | CASSLDDTEAFF | TGTGCCAGCAGCTTAGACGACACTGAAGCTTTCTTT
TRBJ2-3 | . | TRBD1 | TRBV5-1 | CASSLAKTGEIDTQYF | TGCGCCAGCAGCTTGGCCAAGACAGGGGAGATAGATACGCAGTATTTT
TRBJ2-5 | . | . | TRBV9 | CASSVAPRETQYF | TGTGCCAGCAGCGTAGCCCCGAGGGAGACCCAGTACTTC
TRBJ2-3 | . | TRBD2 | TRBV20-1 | CSAQEGLAKDTQYF | TGCAGTGCCCAAGAGGGACTAGCAAAAGATACGCAGTATTTT
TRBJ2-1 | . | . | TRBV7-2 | CASSRSSHEQFF | TGTGCCAGCAGCCGGAGTTCCCATGAGCAGTTCTTC
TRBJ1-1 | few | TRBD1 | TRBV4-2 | CASSQEDRPTEAFF | TGTGCCAGCAGCCAAGAGGACAGGCCCACTGAAGCTTTCTTT
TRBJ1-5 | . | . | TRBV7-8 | CASSLDGTENQPQHF | TGTGCCAGCAGCTTAGACGGGACGGAAAATCAGCCCCAGCATTTT
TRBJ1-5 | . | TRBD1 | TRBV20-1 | CSASPPWTGVSNQPQHF | TGCAGTGCTAGTCCTCCCTGGACAGGGGTTAGCAATCAGCCCCAGCATTTT
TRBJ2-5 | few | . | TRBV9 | CASSPTPRGWETQYF | TGTGCCAGCAGCCCCACCCCCAGGGGATGGGAGACCCAGTACTTC
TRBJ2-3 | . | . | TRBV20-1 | CSARRRVSSTDTQYF | TGCAGTGCTAGAAGGCGGGTATCTAGCACAGATACGCAGTATTTT
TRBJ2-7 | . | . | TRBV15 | CATSREVRKPEYF | TGTGCCACCAGCAGAGAAGTGAGGAAGCCGGAGTACTTC
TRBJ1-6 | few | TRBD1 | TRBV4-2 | CASTPGQQNSPLHF | TGTGCCAGCACCCCGGGACAGCAGAATTCACCCCTCCACTTT
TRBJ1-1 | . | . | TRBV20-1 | CSARDWGFNTEAFF | TGCAGTGCTAGAGATTGGGGCTTTAACACTGAAGCTTTCTTT
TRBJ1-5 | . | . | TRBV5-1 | CASSLGFPDGTYQPQHF | TGCGCCAGCAGCTTAGGTTTCCCGGACGGCACGTACCAGCCCCAGCATTTT
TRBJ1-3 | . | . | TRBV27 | CASSAARQGNTIYF | TGTGCCAGCAGCGCAGCCCGACAGGGAAACACCATATATTTT
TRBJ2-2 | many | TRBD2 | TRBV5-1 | CASSYSGRATGELFF | TGCGCCAGCAGCTACAGCGGGAGGGCCACCGGGGAGCTGTTTTTT
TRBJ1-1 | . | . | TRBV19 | CASSKGRVNTEAFF | TGTGCCAGTAGCAAAGGACGGGTGAACACTGAAGCTTTCTTT
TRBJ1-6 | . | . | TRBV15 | CATSRDRQASSYNSPLHF | TGTGCCACCAGCAGAGATAGACAGGCAAGCTCCTATAATTCACCCCTCCACTTT
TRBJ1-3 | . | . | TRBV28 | CASSLPGGASSGNTIYF | TGTGCCAGCAGTTTACCGGGCGGGGCGAGCTCTGGAAACACCATATATTTT